This T cell receptor beta chain was recovered during a study of blood T cell repertoires in COVID-19. Study in general: Acute and convalescent COVID-19 samples came from the United States, Italy and Spain. PBMCs, B-cell-depleted T cells, or T cells provided the cDNA or gDNA that made up the material.

In the source study's methods: How many nucleated cells were present was estimated from reference gene primer amplification. The assay was immunoSEQ multiplex PCR, and TCRdb's table has in-frame clones only and misses some. V and J calls and clone size are given by that table; D and trimming were obtained from the DNA. The sample has 90,000 to 120,000 clones; about 91% are singletons. This clone appeared a single time. CDR1 SGHVS and CDR2 FNYEAQ come from the germline V gene. The V and J ends lost 1 base and 3 bases, in that order; junction bases with no gene match: 3. The CDR3 consists of 15 residues.

Material for sequencing was peripheral blood. The receptor was derived from a man aged 50 or older with active or convalescent COVID-19. V usage is TRBV7-6 and J usage is TRBJ2-7; 10 positions match TRBD1. The CDR3 sequence is CASSLGGTGVYEQYF. The CDR3, as DNA: TGTGCCAGCAGCTTAGGCGGGACAGGGGTCTACGAGCAGTACTTC.